The 20 T cell receptor beta chains in this list originate from one sample, sequenced in a study of blood T cell repertoires in COVID-19. Method: immunoSEQ multiplex PCR; TCRdb's copy keeps in-frame clones and lacks some. The sample contains fewer than 300,000 clones, 80% to 95% of which appear only once. The sequenced sample was PBMCs or T cells enriched from blood (not recorded which). These TCRs come from a woman in her 30s who had recovered from COVID-19.

The CDR3 reads CASSENIVAGNTIYF. CDR3 DNA: TGTGCCAGCAGCGAAAATATAGTAGCTGGAAACACCATATATTTT. The rearrangement uses TRBV9 and TRBJ1-3; no definite D call. The CDR3 has 15 amino acids. Germline loops: CDR1 SGDLS, CDR2 YYNGEE. V was pared by 3 bases and J by 2 bases, with 12 bases between.

The gene calls are TRBV5-1 and TRBJ2-2; a possible D gene is TRBD2 (7 bases). Germline CDR1 SGHRS, CDR2 YFSETQ. The CDR3 has 15 residues. Trimming cost V 3 bases and J 7 bases, with 16 bases left between them. CDR3 residues: CASSSLGGAHGELFF. The CDR3 DNA sequence: TGCGCCAGCAGCTCCCTGGGGGGGGCTCACGGGGAGCTGTTTTTT.

CDR3 sequence (DNA): TGTGCCAGCAGTTATCTTTTCTACGAGCAGTACTTC. This codes for CASSYLFYEQYF. The rearrangement uses TRBV6-2 or TRBV6-3 and TRBJ2-7; D is uncertain. CDR1 and CDR2 (germline): MNHEY, SVGEGT. Trimming removed 3 bases at V and 3 bases at J, with 6 bases between. The CDR3 spans 12 residues.

V is TRBV30 and J is TRBJ1-4; D might be TRBD1 (5 bases). Per the germline V gene, CDR1 is GTSNPN and CDR2 is SVGIG (reference sequence). V was clipped by 1 base and J by 6 bases, with 15 bases between them. This CDR3 spans 15 amino acids. The CDR3 loop is CAWSENQGGHEKLFF. The CDR3 DNA reads TGTGCCTGGAGTGAAAACCAGGGAGGTCATGAAAAACTGTTTTTT.

The chain uses TRBV30 and TRBJ1-6; a weak D match, TRBD1 (6 bases). Trimming stripped 2 bases from V and 7 bases from J, with 9 bases between. Germline V CDR1 and CDR2: GTSNPN, SVGIG (reference sequence). The CDR3 loop spans 13 amino acids. CDR3 sequence: CAWSHRGNSPLHF. The CDR3 region has the DNA TGTGCCTGGAGTCATAGGGGGAATTCACCCCTCCACTTT.

The chain has TRBV11-2 and TRBJ1-1, with 10 bases lining up with TRBD1. Germline values: CDR1 SGHAT, CDR2 FQNNGV. The CDR3 has 16 residues. V dropped 2 bases and J dropped 0; count of bases not matched to a gene: 3. Written as DNA, the CDR3 is TGTGCCAGCAGCTTACGGACAGGGGGTATGAACACTGAAGCTTTCTTT. Translated: CASSLRTGGMNTEAFF.

The rearrangement joins TRBV19 to TRBJ2-2; tentatively, D is TRBD2 (5 bases). The germline CDR1 and CDR2 sequences are LNHDA and SQIVND (reference sequence). The CDR3 spans 16 residues. The ends were cut back, 6 bases at V and 1 base at J, with 15 bases in the middle. The CDR3 DNA reads as TGTGCCAGTAGCTGGGAGACTACGTGGAACACCGGGGAGCTGTTTTTT. It codes for CASSWETTWNTGELFF.

The chain couples TRBV10-3 to TRBJ2-2; tentative D call: TRBD1 (7 bases). V was clipped by 8 bases and J by 1 base, with 11 bases between them. The CDR3 consists of 14 residues. In germline, CDR1 is ENHRY, CDR2 SYGVKD. The CDR3 coding sequence is TGTGCCATCCAGCAGGGGGGGAACACCGGGGAGCTGTTTTTT. Its protein is CAIQQGGNTGELFF.

This chain uses TRBV7-2 with TRBJ2-1; 12 bases agree with TRBD2. The CDR3 extends over 16 amino acids. V shed 2 bases and J 2 bases; nucleotides not matched to a gene: 1. The germline CDR1 and CDR2 sequences are SGHTA and FQGNSA. CDR3 region: CASSLWTSGAYNEQFF. CDR3 nucleotides: TGTGCCAGCAGCTTATGGACTAGCGGGGCCTACAATGAGCAGTTCTTC.

V is TRBV18 and J is TRBJ2-3; D is undetermined. The CDR3 runs 11 residues. CDR1 and CDR2 from the germline V gene are KGHSH and LQKENI. Trimming stripped 3 bases from V and 5 bases from J, with 3 bases between. The CDR3 is CASSPLDTQYF. The DNA for the CDR3 is TGTGCCAGCTCACCTCTAGATACGCAGTATTTT.

The gene calls are TRBV6-1 and TRBJ1-3, with TRBD1 matching 7 bases. The CDR3 runs to 17 residues. Germline assignment: CDR1 MNHNS and CDR2 SASEGT. The V and J ends lost 4 bases and 0 bases, in that order; junction bases with no gene match: 9. The chain's CDR3 is CASSGLQGVASGNTIYF. The CDR3 DNA sequence: TGTGCCAGCAGTGGTCTCCAGGGGGTTGCCTCTGGAAACACCATATATTTT.

The V gene is TRBV7-8, the J gene TRBJ1-2; D perhaps matches TRBD1 (5 bases). This CDR3 is built from 12 residues. V lost 5 bases and J 5 bases, leaving 9 bases between the germline ends. Germline V gene sequence: CDR1 SGHVS, CDR2 FQNEAQ. The CDR3, as DNA: TGTGCCAGCAGCCTCGACAGATATGGCTACACCTTC. This sequence encodes CASSLDRYGYTF. The variable domain in full, with the rest retrieved from reference TRBV7-8 and TRBJ1-2, is GAGVSQSPRYKVAKRGQDVALRCDPISGHVSLFWYQQALGQGPEFLTYFQNEAQLDKSGLPSDRFFAERPEGSVSTLKIQRTQQEDSAVYLCASSLDRYGYTFGSGTRLTVV.

The chain recombines TRBV7-8 with TRBJ2-5; TRBD2 aligns across 7 bases. The germline CDR1 and CDR2 sequences are SGHVS and FQNEAQ. V gave up 2 bases and J gave up 1 base; unmatched junction bases: 7. The CDR3 has 16 residues. CDR3 residues: CASSLQRDPFQETQYF. Here the CDR3 DNA reads TGTGCCAGCAGCTTACAGCGGGACCCTTTCCAAGAGACCCAGTACTTC.

Comments on this clone: Other nucleotide sequences from this sample produce the same CDR3. This chain joins TRBV3-1 (or the pseudogene TRBV3-2) and TRBJ2-3; 8 bases match TRBD2. V shed 1 base and J 4 bases; nucleotides not matched to a gene: 1. The CDR3 runs 14 residues. Per germline, CDR1 LGHDT and CDR2 YNNKEL (reference sequence). CDR3 residues: CASSQAGGADTQYF. In DNA, the CDR3 is TGTGCCAGCAGCCAAGCGGGAGGGGCAGATACGCAGTATTTT.

V and J are TRBV10-1 and TRBJ2-3; 9 bases align to TRBD1. The CDR3 extends over 14 amino acids. The V and J ends lost 6 bases and 5 bases, in that order; junction bases with no gene match: 6. Germline lookup yields CDR1 WNHNN and CDR2 SYGVQD (reference sequence). CDR3 sequence reads: CASRPGQGGDTQYF. As DNA, the CDR3 is TGCGCCAGCAGGCCGGGACAGGGAGGAGATACGCAGTATTTT.

V usage is TRBV2 and J usage is TRBJ1-5; D gene uncertain. This CDR3 contains 14 residues. Between the trimmed V and J ends, which lost 3 bases and 0 bases, there was a span of 6 bases. Germline assignment: CDR1 SNHLY and CDR2 FYNNEI. The CDR3 nucleotides are TGTGCCAGCAGTGACAGTTATAGCAATCAGCCCCAGCATTTT. Protein: CASSDSYSNQPQHF.

This chain joins TRBV15 and TRBJ2-7, with 7 bases matching TRBD2. The CDR3 is made up of 15 amino acids. The trim removed 3 bases at V and 0 bases at J, leaving 5 bases unmatched. Germline CDR1 LNHNV, CDR2 YYDKDF (reference sequence). CDR3 sequence reads: CATSRGGVSSYEQYF. CDR3 nucleotides: TGTGCCACCAGCAGGGGGGGGGTTTCCTCCTACGAGCAGTACTTC.

V usage is TRBV28 and J usage is TRBJ2-2, with 7 bases that match TRBD2. This CDR3 has 16 residues. The V and J ends lost 1 base and 4 bases, in that order; junction bases with no gene match: 6. Germline V gene data show CDR1 as MDHEN and CDR2 as SYDVKM. CDR3 amino acids: CASSLLVRESTGELFF. DNA for the CDR3: TGTGCCAGCAGTTTATTGGTGCGGGAGAGCACCGGGGAGCTGTTTTTT.

This chain connects TRBV15 to TRBJ1-3; no firm D call. The germline V and J ends were trimmed by 0 bases and 1 base, with 10 bases remaining between them. The CDR3 has 16 residues. Germline V gene sequence: CDR1 LNHNV, CDR2 YYDKDF (reference sequence). The CDR3: CATSRDHSESGNTIYF. In nucleotides, the CDR3 is TGTGCCACCAGCAGAGATCATAGTGAATCTGGAAACACCATATATTTT.

This sequence joins TRBV28 and TRBJ2-4, with 13 bases aligning to TRBD2. Germline V gives CDR1 MDHEN, CDR2 SYDVKM. The V gene end was trimmed by 7 bases and the J gene end by 5 bases; junction bases not matched to a gene: 8. The CDR3 length is 16 residues. The CDR3 region is CASTRTSGSGQNIQYF. CDR3 nucleotides: TGTGCCAGCACCCGGACTAGCGGGAGTGGGCAAAACATTCAGTACTTC. The whole variable domain, remainder taken from reference TRBV28 and TRBJ2-4, is DVKVTQSSRYLVKRTGEKVFLECVQDMDHENMFWYRQDPGLGLRLIYFSYDVKMKEKGDIPEGYSVSREKKERFSLILESASTNQTSMYLCASTRTSGSGQNIQYFGAGTRLSVL.